A single T cell receptor beta chain is shown here with its context. The target antigen is unknown. The data stem from a study of OX40 agonist ivuxolimab in advanced cancers. Findings of the study overall: What antigens the expanded peripheral T cells recognized was never established. Doses of 0.1 to 3.0 mg/kg were accompanied by clonal expansion of CD4+ and CD8+ blood T cells by week 6. Normalized T-cell clonal expansion was also low in a subset of nonresponders.

This table comes from immunoSEQ multiplex PCR, and its TCRdb copy is limited to in-frame clones, with some not included. The sample lists over 70,000 clones, just under 90% occurring once. CDR3 size: 15 residues. Trimming removed 6 bases from V and 1 base from J; junction bases left unmatched: 4. CDR1 is MNHEY and CDR2 is SMNVEV in the germline V gene (reference sequence). This clonotype originated in an adult with an advanced solid tumor such as melanoma, head and neck, liver or kidney cancer. The material was CD4+ or CD8+ T cells sorted from blood, obtained in a trial of the OX40 agonist ivuxolimab. The chain uses TRBV27 and TRBJ2-7; TRBD2 matches 12 bases. CDR3 nucleotide sequence: TGTGCCAGCAGCTCCGGGACTAGCGGGTCCTACGAGCAGTACTTC. Amino acid sequence: CASSSGTSGSYEQYF.